This TCR beta chain was captured by sequencing in a study of OX40 agonist ivuxolimab in advanced cancers. The study in broad terms: Ivuxolimab was a fully human IgG2 agonistic monoclonal antibody targeting the costimulatory receptor OX40 (CD134). Of the approximately 50 dose-escalation patients, hepatocellular carcinoma was present in about 20, melanoma in some 15, renal cell carcinoma in 9 and head and neck cancer in 9. Peripheral TCRbeta sequencing aimed to test whether ivuxolimab altered TCR sequence diversity and caused clonal T-cell expansion. Partial responses occurred in three dose-escalation patients, of whom one had hepatocellular carcinoma and two had cutaneous melanoma. Intravenous ivuxolimab was administered to patients every 2 weeks at six dose levels: 0.01, 0.1, 0.3, 1.5, 3 and 10 mg/kg. Patients were allowed to have had prior anti-PD-1, anti-PD-L1 or anti-CTLA-4 therapy, and around 37% of the dose-escalation patients had previously received checkpoint inhibitors. The paper describes the monotherapy dose-escalation part (N of about 57 patients) of the phase I trial of ivuxolimab. The dose-escalation cohort was 82.7% male with a mean age of approximately 60 years, ranging from about 20 to 80. Overall results and qualifications from the work: In the 0.1-3.0 mg/kg groups, partial responders had among the lowest normalized peripheral clonal expansion, particularly in CD8+ T cells. Low levels of normalized T-cell clonal expansion were also seen in some nonresponding patients. At doses of 0.1 to 3.0 mg/kg, clonal expansion of both CD4+ and CD8+ blood T cells was observed from baseline to week 6. After ivuxolimab, more expanded clones were found on average in CD8+ T cells than in CD4+ T cells. The antigen specificity of the peripheral T cells that underwent clonal expansion was not determined.

Genomic DNA was isolated from the sorted cells so that the TCRbeta CDR3 region could be sequenced. The immunoSEQ Assay was used for sequencing of TCRbeta CDR3 regions. The source is immuneACCESS, and TCRdb retained only in-frame sequences with V and J called. Part of the clones is not carried over; for the studies checked, unresolved V genes explain less than half of this, and the remainder is unexplained. This sample is represented by fewer than 120,000 clones; around 90% of them were singletons. Jointly, the top ten make up about 0.3% of the sample. Patients with a history of autoimmune disease or receiving systemic immunosuppression were excluded from the trial. Peripheral blood for TCR sequencing was collected from all dose cohorts at baseline, on cycle 4 day 1, and on cycle 7 day 1. The samples were taken from a phase I, first-in-human, multicenter, open-label dose-escalation trial of ivuxolimab. The trial enrolled adults with locally advanced or metastatic head and neck squamous cell, hepatocellular, melanoma or renal cell carcinoma. Before TCR sequencing, CD4+ T cells and CD8+ T cells were sorted from peripheral blood as separate populations.

A remark on this clone: It lacks a known antigen. No base-level quality is on record; no much larger clone is a single base apart.

Via the germline V gene, CDR1 is MRHNA and CDR2 SNTAGT. V is cut by 6 bases and J by 6 bases, and the space between the germline ends is 12 bases. The CDR3 holds 14 amino acids from the cysteine to the phenylalanine. Of the read, only the CDR3 DNA is kept; its 42 bases are in frame from base 1. This receptor chain uses TRBV6-4 and TRBJ1-6; the D gene is possibly TRBD1, with 5 bases matching. Sequenced material: CD4+ or CD8+ T cells sorted from blood, taken in a trial of the OX40 agonist ivuxolimab. This sequence originates from an adult with an advanced solid tumor such as melanoma, head and neck, liver or kidney cancer. The CDR3 sequence is CASSLGRGNSPLHF. Read as DNA, the sequence is TGTGCCAGCAGCCTGGGAAGGGGTAATTCACCCCTCCACTTT.